These 14 T cell receptor beta chains were all obtained from the same sample, sequenced in a study of T cells in Graves' hyperthyroidism and ophthalmopathy. Using RNA transcripts as the source, TCR beta CDR3 regions were amplified. HTBI primers drove first-round RT-PCR of the TCR CDR3. TCRdb reprocessed the multiplex PCR reads with MiXCR, giving one entry per CDR3 protein. The sample lists some 420,000 distinct CDR3 sequences; roughly an eighth were seen once. Input material: blood. These receptors came from a woman between 18 and 29 years old with Graves' hyperthyroidism.

This clonotype was counted ten times or more. The rearrangement joins TRBV6-2 or TRBV6-3 to TRBJ1-5; D gene unclear. V lost 1 base to trimming and J lost 0 bases, with 1 base between them. The CDR3 contains 13 residues. Germline V gene lookup returns CDR1 MNHEY and CDR2 SVGEGT. CDR3 amino acids: CASSYFSNQPQHF. The CDR3 DNA reads as TGTGCCAGCAGTTACTTTAGCAATCAGCCCCAGCATTTT.

This clonotype appeared a few times. The chain uses TRBV12-5 and TRBJ2-1; 7 nucleotides match TRBD1. The CDR3 spans 12 residues. V lost 1 base and J lost 11; bases outside the gene matches: 2. Germline CDR1 reads LGHNT; CDR2 reads FRNRAP. In DNA form, the CDR3 reads TGTGCTAGTGGTTTGGACAGGGGAAAGCAGTTCTTC. Residues: CASGLDRGKQFF. The whole variable domain, remainder taken from reference TRBV12-5 and TRBJ2-1, is DARVTQTPRHKVTEMGQEVTMRCQPILGHNTVFWYRQTMMQGLELLAYFRNRAPLDDSGMPKDRFSAEMPDATLATLKIQPSEPRDSAVYFCASGLDRGKQFFGPGTRLTVL.

Only a few counts were recorded for this clonotype. The rearrangement uses TRBV5-5 and TRBJ2-3; D unclear. The V and J ends lost 6 bases and 5 bases respectively, with 22 bases between them. This CDR3 comprises 16 residues. The V gene's germline CDR1 is SGHKS and CDR2 YYEKEE (reference sequence). In DNA form, the CDR3 reads TGTGCCAGCACCACCTCGTGGGTAGCTGGGTTAGATACGCAGTATTTT. Protein: CASTTSWVAGLDTQYF.

This clonotype was seen at least ten times. The J gene is TRBJ2-7, the V gene TRBV20-1, with 13 nucleotides matching TRBD2. Germline loops: CDR1 DFQATT, CDR2 SNEGSKA (reference sequence). CDR3 length: 14 amino acids. The V segment lost 4 bases and the J segment 2 bases; nucleotides outside the gene matches: 2. CDR3 loop: CSAKLAGGPYEQYF. The CDR3 DNA is TGCAGTGCTAAACTAGCGGGAGGGCCCTACGAGCAGTACTTC.

The chain links TRBV5-4 to TRBJ2-2, with 7 nucleotides matching TRBD2. This CDR3 region has 16 residues. The V segment lost 0 bases and the J segment 6 bases; nucleotides outside the gene matches: 8. Germline V gene sequence: CDR1 SGHNT, CDR2 YYREEE (reference sequence). The CDR3 spells CASSLAGWAGAGELFF. The DNA for the CDR3 is TGTGCCAGCAGCTTGGCCGGCTGGGCGGGAGCCGGGGAGCTGTTTTTT.

The CDR3 spells CASSRNTLAGGSYEQYF. CDR3 nucleotide sequence: TGCGCCAGCAGTCGTAACACTCTAGCGGGAGGGTCCTACGAGCAGTACTTC. V and J are TRBV4-1 and TRBJ2-7; 12 nucleotides agree with TRBD2. V was pared by 6 bases and J by 1 base, with 10 bases of the junction left unmatched. In germline, CDR1 is MGHRA, CDR2 YSYEKL. The CDR3 runs 17 residues.

The sample holds many counts of this clonotype. The chain uses TRBV27 and TRBJ2-1; D might be TRBD2 (6 bases). This CDR3 comprises 12 residues. Germline V gene sequence: CDR1 MNHEY, CDR2 SMNVEV (reference sequence). V lost 4 bases, J lost 7 bases, and 8 bases lay in between. This CDR3 is CASSSEGNEQFF. The DNA of the CDR3 is TGTGCCAGCAGTTCGGAGGGGAATGAGCAGTTCTTC.

V is TRBV6-5 and J is TRBJ2-1, with D perhaps matching TRBD2 (6 bases). V lost 0 bases and J 0 bases, leaving 24 bases between the germline ends. CDR1 is MNHEY, CDR2 SVGAGI, per germline. This CDR3 region has 21 residues. In DNA, the CDR3 is TGTGCCAGCAGTTACTCGATCGGGACTGGACTTACTTTGAGCTCCTACAATGAGCAGTTCTTC. Protein sequence: CASSYSIGTGLTLSSYNEQFF.

The table lists this clonotype with many counts. This chain uses TRBV5-1 with TRBJ1-1; D is uncertain. The CDR3 sequence is 15 residues long. The germline V and J ends were trimmed by 4 bases and 0 bases, with 13 bases remaining between them. In germline, CDR1 is SGHRS, CDR2 YFSETQ. DNA of the CDR3: TGCGCCAGCAGCCAAGGCAGTACGTTGAACACTGAAGCTTTCTTT. It is translated as CASSQGSTLNTEAFF.

The rearrangement uses TRBV20-1 and TRBJ2-1; 7 nucleotides line up with TRBD2. V dropped 6 bases and J dropped 2; count of bases not matched to a gene: 7. The V gene's germline CDR1 is DFQATT and CDR2 SNEGSKA (reference sequence). This CDR3 region has 14 residues. For the CDR3, the DNA is TGCAGTGCCCTTTCGGGGGGTGCCTACAATGAGCAGTTCTTC. Translation: CSALSGGAYNEQFF.

This clonotype occurred many times. The genes are TRBV3-1 and TRBJ2-2; TRBD1 matches 10 bases. CDR1 LGHDT and CDR2 YNNKEL come from the germline V gene (reference sequence). V shed 4 bases, J shed 3 bases, and the junction held 5 bases outside the gene matches. This CDR3 region has 16 residues. The CDR3 here is CASSPGDRGYTGELFF. The DNA of the CDR3 is TGTGCCAGCAGCCCCGGGGACAGGGGATACACCGGGGAGCTGTTTTTT.

This clonotype was picked up many times. The chain links TRBV6-1 to TRBJ2-7; 9 bases are shared with TRBD2. In germline, CDR1 is MNHNS, CDR2 SASEGT. V lost 5 bases to trimming and J lost 4 bases; unmatched junction nucleotides: 6. There are 14 residues in the CDR3. The CDR3 bases are TGTGCCAGCAGTCGCGGTAGCGGGAGTTACGAGCAGTACTTC. This sequence encodes CASSRGSGSYEQYF.

The gene calls are TRBV13 and TRBJ2-7; D is undetermined. The V and J ends lost 8 bases and 0 bases respectively, with 11 bases between them. The CDR3 is 13 residues long. The germline V gene has CDR1 PRHDT and CDR2 FYEKMQ (reference sequence). In nucleotides, the CDR3 is TGTGCCAGCCAGCCCGAAGGCTCCTACGAGCAGTACTTC. Amino acid sequence: CASQPEGSYEQYF.

This clonotype was counted at least ten times. The V call is TRBV11-2, the J call TRBJ2-5; TRBD1 agrees at 8 bases. Germline loops: CDR1 SGHAT, CDR2 FQNNGV. J gave up 7 bases and V 5 bases, and 6 bases lay outside the gene matches. The CDR3 consists of 13 residues. The chain's CDR3 is CASSPNRGLTQYF. CDR3 DNA sequence: TGTGCCAGCAGCCCCAACAGGGGGTTGACCCAGTACTTC. Supplemented by reference TRBV11-2 and TRBJ2-5, the full variable domain reads EAGVAQSPRYKIIEKRQSVAFWCNPISGHATLYWYQQILGQGPKLLIQFQNNGVVDDSQLPKDRFSAERLKGVDSTLKIQPAKLEDSAVYLCASSPNRGLTQYFGPGTRLLVL.